This T cell receptor beta chain is drawn from a study of blood T cells in healthy people across ages. General study findings and limits: Age brought a roughly linear fall in TCR beta diversity measured per million T cells.

With respect to this clonotype: As yet, its antigen is unknown.

The J segment lost 1 base and the V segment lost 8 bases, leaving 6 bases of the junction unmatched. The CDR3 loop spans 14 amino acids. Per the germline V gene, CDR1 is MNHEY and CDR2 is SVGEGT. PCR was performed a second time for roughly 7 to 11 cycles using a sample-barcoded 5' primer and a J-beta primer mix. Each cDNA molecule carried a tag from a template-switch adaptor that contained 12 random nucleotides. TCRdb re-called the 5' RACE reads with MiXCR, one entry per CDR3 protein. The table includes around 1,500,000 distinct CDR3 sequences, about 40% detected once. The sample taken for sequencing was blood. This receptor was identified in a woman aged 18-29 years in good health. V usage is TRBV6-2 or TRBV6-3 and J usage is TRBJ1-2; 8 positions match TRBD1. The CDR3 coding sequence is TGTGCCAGCGCGTCACAGGGGGTTAACTATGGCTACACCTTC. It encodes CASASQGVNYGYTF.